These 29 T cell receptor beta chains were sequenced from one sample in a study of blood T cell dynamics during melanoma immunotherapy. The sample's time point: pre-treatment baseline. Clones were sequenced by immunoSEQ multiplex PCR, and TCRdb holds only the in-frame ones, with some missing. The sample includes fewer than 25,000 clones, nearly 90% of them seen just once. The input for sequencing was blood, taken from a patient treated with checkpoint blockade. The receptors here all came from a human donor with melanoma.

The chain links TRBV11-1 to TRBJ2-1; D perhaps matches TRBD2 (6 bases). The CDR3 runs 15 residues. The V gene's germline CDR1 is SGHAT and CDR2 FQDESV (reference sequence). Trimming cost V 7 bases and J 9 bases, with 22 bases left between them. The CDR3, as DNA: TGTGCCAGCACCTCTTCCCGGGACTCCGGTGGTGAGCAGTTCTTC. It yields the protein CASTSSRDSGGEQFF.

In DNA form, the CDR3 reads TGTGCCAGTAGAGGGACAGGGGGCGGGGGTCAGCCCCAGCATTTT. Residues: CASRGTGGGGQPQHF. The V and J genes are TRBV19 and TRBJ1-5, with TRBD1 identical over 12 bases. This CDR3 is 15 amino acids long. The V and J ends lost 6 bases and 6 bases, in that order; junction bases with no gene match: 6. Looked up from germline, CDR1 is LNHDA and CDR2 is SQIVND (reference sequence).

This clone was observed a handful of times. The chain uses TRBV6-5 and TRBJ1-6, with 9 positions matching TRBD1. The germline V gene encodes CDR1 MNHEY and CDR2 SVGAGI. The junction had 8 bases not matched to a gene; V was cut back by 5 bases and J by 9 bases. This CDR3 has 15 amino acids. CDR3 sequence reads: CASSLGGQGGSPLHF. CDR3 bases: TGTGCCAGCAGTCTTGGGGGACAGGGCGGTTCACCCCTCCACTTT.

This clone was recorded only once. This sequence joins TRBV16 and TRBJ2-7, with D possibly being TRBD1 (6 bases). Deletions cut 4 bases from V and 5 bases from J, with 12 bases between. In germline, CDR1 is KGHSY, CDR2 FQNENV. The CDR3 totals 13 residues. CDR3 region: CASSRRTEDEQYF. The CDR3 DNA sequence: TGTGCCAGCAGCCGAAGGACAGAAGACGAGCAGTACTTC.

This clone has only one observation. V and J are TRBV18 and TRBJ2-1; D gene uncertain. The CDR3 covers 16 residues. With 0 bases removed from V and 6 bases from J, the gap between germline ends came to 15 bases. The germline CDR1 and CDR2 sequences are KGHSH and LQKENI. The CDR3: CASSPPGAAGGNEQFF. In DNA form, the CDR3 reads TGTGCCAGCTCACCACCGGGCGCGGCCGGCGGCAATGAGCAGTTCTTC.

V usage is TRBV5-1 and J usage is TRBJ2-6; possible D gene TRBD1, 6 bases. V lost 7 bases and J lost 4, with 18 bases in between. The CDR3 sequence is 16 residues long. Per germline, CDR1 SGHRS and CDR2 YFSETQ. CDR3 DNA: TGCGCCAGCGCCCTCCCGTTGGGGGCGGGGGCCAACGTCCTGACTTTC. Translating it yields CASALPLGAGANVLTF.

In nucleotides, the CDR3 is TGTGCCAGCAGTTTAATCCAGGGACTCGACGAGCAGTACTTC. Translation: CASSLIQGLDEQYF. The V gene is TRBV28, the J gene TRBJ2-7; perhaps TRBD2 as D (6 bases). Trimming shortened V by 2 bases and J by 5 bases, and 13 bases separated the two germline ends. There are 14 residues in the CDR3. The germline CDR1 and CDR2 sequences are MDHEN and SYDVKM.

V gene TRBV27 combines with J gene TRBJ1-1; D gene unclear. Per germline, CDR1 MNHEY and CDR2 SMNVEV (reference sequence). The germline V and J ends were trimmed by 4 bases and 1 base, with 7 bases remaining between them. This CDR3 comprises 13 residues. The DNA of the CDR3 is TGTGCCAGCAGTTGGACGGCGAACACTGAAGCTTTCTTT. Encoded protein: CASSWTANTEAFF.

The chain's CDR3 is CASSLEQVFSGEQFF. CDR3 bases: TGCGCCAGCAGCTTGGAGCAGGTCTTTAGCGGTGAGCAGTTCTTC. The chain is built from TRBV5-1 and TRBJ2-1; possibly TRBD2 for D (6 bases). V lost 0 bases and J 9 bases, leaving 16 bases between the germline ends. Germline V gene sequence: CDR1 SGHRS, CDR2 YFSETQ. This CDR3 contains 15 residues.

The chain links TRBV7-2 to TRBJ1-2; unclear D gene. The germline V gene has CDR1 SGHTA and CDR2 FQGNSA. This CDR3 has 13 amino acids. The V end was cut by 3 bases, the J end by 4 bases, with 9 bases between. CDR3 sequence (DNA): TGTGCCAGCAGCTTTACGGGCGCCTATGGCTACACCTTC. Residues: CASSFTGAYGYTF.

This rearrangement joins TRBV5-1 to TRBJ2-1; 9 bases line up with TRBD2. The germline gives CDR1 SGHRS, CDR2 YFSETQ. V was clipped by 3 bases and J by 8 bases; unmatched bases: 6. The CDR3 has 14 amino acids. CDR3 nucleotide sequence: TGCGCCAGCAGCTCGGGACTAGCTCTCGATGAGCAGTTCTTC. It is translated as CASSSGLALDEQFF.

The chain employs TRBV7-9 and TRBJ2-3; 11 bases fit TRBD1. The V gene's germline CDR1 is SEHNR and CDR2 FQNEAQ (reference sequence). There are 15 residues in the CDR3. Trimming cost V 5 bases and J 5 bases; bases outside gene matches: 6. CDR3 sequence reads: CASSPRTGGVDTQYF. Here the CDR3 DNA reads TGTGCCAGCAGCCCCAGGACAGGGGGCGTAGATACGCAGTATTTT.

The chain uses TRBV30 and TRBJ1-1; D uncertain. Germline CDR1 is GTSNPN and CDR2 is SVGIG (reference sequence). The CDR3 runs to 12 residues. The germline V and J ends were trimmed by 2 bases and 3 bases, with 7 bases remaining between them. The CDR3, as DNA: TGTGCCTGGAGTCGAGAAGACACTGAAGCTTTCTTT. Translation: CAWSREDTEAFF.

The chain joins TRBV5-5 to TRBJ2-7; D may be TRBD2 (7 bases). Looked up from germline, CDR1 is SGHKS and CDR2 is YYEKEE (reference sequence). Trimming cost V 4 bases and J 0 bases, with 14 bases left between them. The CDR3 contains 15 residues. CDR3 residues: CASSPEGGSSYEQYF. CDR3 sequence (DNA): TGTGCCAGCAGCCCGGAGGGGGGGAGCTCCTACGAGCAGTACTTC.

The chain carries TRBV4-1 and TRBJ2-7, with 7 bases fitting TRBD2. The ends lost 7 bases at V and 0 bases at J; junction bases unmatched: 21. This CDR3 has 19 residues. CDR1 is MGHRA, CDR2 YSYEKL, per germline. CDR3 nucleotides: TGCGCCAGCACCCCAAGGGCGGGCGGGAGATCCCCAGCCTCCTACGAGCAGTACTTC. Translated, it gives CASTPRAGGRSPASYEQYF.

The rearrangement joins TRBV11-2 to TRBJ2-7, with TRBD2 as a possible D gene (5 bases). Germline CDR1 is SGHAT and CDR2 is FQNNGV. The CDR3 runs to 15 residues. Trimming removed 0 bases from V and 0 bases from J, with 9 bases in between. CDR3 bases: TGTGCCAGCAGCTTAGATCCCGGGGACTCCTACGAGCAGTACTTC. Its translation: CASSLDPGDSYEQYF. Supplemented by reference TRBV11-2 and TRBJ2-7, the full variable domain reads EAGVAQSPRYKIIEKRQSVAFWCNPISGHATLYWYQQILGQGPKLLIQFQNNGVVDDSQLPKDRFSAERLKGVDSTLKIQPAKLEDSAVYLCASSLDPGDSYEQYFGPGTRLTVT.

This rearrangement joins TRBV5-3 to TRBJ2-7, with 10 nucleotides matching TRBD1. TRBV5-3 is an ORF for which the function is uncertain. The CDR3 loop spans 14 amino acids. Trimming removed 4 bases from V and 3 bases from J; junction bases left unmatched: 4. The CDR3, as DNA: TGTGCCAGAAGCAGGGACAGGGGCGACTACGAGCAGTACTTC. Its translation is CARSRDRGDYEQYF.

The J gene is TRBJ1-6, the V gene TRBV13; no clear D. The germline CDR1 and CDR2 sequences are PRHDT and FYEKMQ (reference sequence). The CDR3 is 15 residues long. V lost 2 bases and J 7 bases, leaving 12 bases between the germline ends. The CDR3 loop reads CASSLRRGNNSPLHF. CDR3 nucleotides: TGTGCCAGCAGCTTACGGCGGGGTAACAATTCACCCCTCCACTTT.

V gene TRBV21-1 combines with J gene TRBJ2-7; the listed D gene, TRBD1, was not tested against the DNA. TRBV21-1 represents a pseudogene. This CDR3 is 15 amino acids long. CDR3 bases: TGTGCCAGCCGCTCGAGAGGGACACCGACCTACGAGCAGTACTTC. It yields the protein CASRSRGTPTYEQYF.

The gene calls are TRBV7-2 and TRBJ2-1; TRBD2 aligns across 12 bases. Germline values: CDR1 SGHTA, CDR2 FQGNSA. The CDR3 covers 17 residues. Trimming took 5 bases from V and 5 from J; bases not matched to a gene: 10. For the CDR3, the DNA is TGTGCCAGCAGCCCGACTAGCGGGAGAGGGGGGAACAATGAGCAGTTCTTC. Its translation: CASSPTSGRGGNNEQFF.

V and J are TRBV7-9 and TRBJ1-3; no clear D. The germline V gene encodes CDR1 SEHNR and CDR2 FQNEAQ (reference sequence). The CDR3 covers 17 residues. Trimming cost V 2 bases and J 0 bases, with 14 bases left between them. CDR3 loop: CASSLSATRSSGNTIYF. Written as DNA, the CDR3 is TGTGCCAGCAGCTTATCGGCGACGCGAAGCTCTGGAAACACCATATATTTT.

This clone was observed once. V gene TRBV10-3 combines with J gene TRBJ2-2; no definite D call. V lost 4 bases, J lost 3 bases, and 12 bases lay in between. Germline V gives CDR1 ENHRY, CDR2 SYGVKD. The CDR3 has 15 residues. The chain's CDR3 is CAISGAPGDTGELFF. The CDR3 DNA sequence: TGTGCCATCAGTGGGGCTCCTGGAGACACCGGGGAGCTGTTTTTT.

The sample holds one count of this clone. The V gene is TRBV19, the J gene TRBJ1-2, with 8 nucleotides matching TRBD1. V shed 5 bases, J shed 8 bases, and the junction held 16 bases outside the gene matches. Germline values: CDR1 LNHDA, CDR2 SQIVND (reference sequence). The CDR3 is made up of 16 amino acids. CDR3 protein: CASSSGQGPIGWGYTF. The CDR3 DNA sequence: TGTGCCAGTAGTTCCGGACAGGGTCCCATCGGATGGGGCTACACCTTC. Full variable domain (remainder filled in from reference TRBV19 and TRBJ1-2): DGGITQSPKYLFRKEGQNVTLSCEQNLNHDAMYWYRQDPGQGLRLIYYSQIVNDFQKGDIAEGYSVSREKKESFPLTVTSAQKNPTAFYLCASSSGQGPIGWGYTFGSGTRLTVV.

The chain employs TRBV2 and TRBJ2-5; no reliable D call. The CDR3 is made up of 14 amino acids. Per the germline V gene, CDR1 is SNHLY and CDR2 is FYNNEI. The ends were cut back, 4 bases at V and 2 bases at J, with 11 bases in the middle. The CDR3 sequence: CASSGTGPQETQYF. CDR3 nucleotides: TGTGCCAGCAGTGGGACCGGACCTCAAGAGACCCAGTACTTC.

V usage is TRBV19 and J usage is TRBJ1-2, with unresolved D. The germline V and J ends were trimmed by 2 bases and 8 bases, with 9 bases remaining between them. This CDR3 spans 12 amino acids. CDR1 and CDR2 from the germline V gene are LNHDA and SQIVND (reference sequence). The CDR3 DNA reads as TGTGCCAGTAGTATATTATGGGGAGGCTACACCTTC. Amino acids: CASSILWGGYTF.

The chain links TRBV10-2 to TRBJ2-1; TRBD1 or TRBD2 may be the D gene (5 bases each). This CDR3 has 14 residues. The V gene's germline CDR1 is WSHSY and CDR2 SAAADI. V dropped 6 bases and J dropped 5 bases, with 14 bases sitting between them. The CDR3 loop is CASRGLAADNEQFF. CDR3 in DNA: TGCGCCAGCAGGGGGCTAGCTGCGGACAATGAGCAGTTCTTC.

The V gene is TRBV11-2, the J gene TRBJ2-5, with D tentatively TRBD1 (5 bases). The CDR3 sequence is 14 residues long. Germline CDR1 reads SGHAT; CDR2 reads FQNNGV. Trimming stripped 3 bases from V and 2 bases from J, with 10 bases between. Written as DNA, the CDR3 is TGTGCCAGCAGCTTCCACAGGAATCAAGAGACCCAGTACTTC. Translating it yields CASSFHRNQETQYF.

V is TRBV21-1 and J is TRBJ1-6; no check of the table's D call, TRBD1, against the DNA was made. TRBV21-1 is a recognized pseudogene. The CDR3 covers 15 residues. The chain's CDR3 is CASSDRDTYNSPLHF. CDR3 in DNA: TGTGCCAGCAGCGACCGGGACACGTATAATTCACCCCTCCACTTT.

As regards this clone: One end of the junction is discordant with germline, which a read error may explain. This chain uses TRBV7-3 with TRBJ2-2; 9 bases fit TRBD1. CDR3 length: 16 residues. Per the germline V gene, CDR1 is SGHTA and CDR2 is FQGTGA. The DNA of the CDR3 is TGCGCCAGCAGCCAACACGGACAGGGGACCACCGGGGAGCTGTTTTTT. Protein sequence: CASSQHGQGTTGELFF.